Only a few counts were recorded for the clone carrying this T cell receptor (beta chain). Its antigen is not identified. This CDR3 has 13 residues. Germline CDR1 and CDR2: DFQATT and SNEGSKA (reference sequence). V dropped 6 bases and J dropped 2 bases, with 13 bases sitting between them. MiXCR was run by TCRdb on the RT-PCR reads, yielding one entry per CDR3 protein. The repertoire holds 800,000 to 1,000,000 distinct CDR3 sequences, about 20% seen once, with approximately 10% in the top ten. The source of the sample is a study of response to subunit inactivated influenza vaccine. Whole-study results and caveats: The study's authors posited that every seasonal influenza vaccination enlists few new T cells.

Sequenced material: PBMCs from blood, taken roughly 5 days after vaccination. The rearrangement uses TRBV20-1 and TRBJ1-1; TRBD1 might be the D (6 bases). This clonotype was sampled from a man aged 45 to 65 who received an inactivated influenza vaccine. The CDR3 DNA reads TGCAGTGCCCCGGGACACTTTAACACTGAAGCTTTCTTT. Translation: CSAPGHFNTEAFF.